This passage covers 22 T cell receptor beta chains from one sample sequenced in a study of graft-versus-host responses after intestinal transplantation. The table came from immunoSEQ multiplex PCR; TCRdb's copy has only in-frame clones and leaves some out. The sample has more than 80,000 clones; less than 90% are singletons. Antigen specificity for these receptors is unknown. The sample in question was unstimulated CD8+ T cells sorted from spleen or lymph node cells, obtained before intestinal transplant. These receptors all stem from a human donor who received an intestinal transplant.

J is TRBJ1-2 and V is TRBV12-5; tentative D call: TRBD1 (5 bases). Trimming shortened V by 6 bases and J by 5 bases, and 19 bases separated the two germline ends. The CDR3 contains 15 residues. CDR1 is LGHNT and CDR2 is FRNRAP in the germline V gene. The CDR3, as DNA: TGTGCTAGTGGCCCCATCCGGCAGGGCTGGTATGGCTACACCTTC. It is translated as CASGPIRQGWYGYTF.

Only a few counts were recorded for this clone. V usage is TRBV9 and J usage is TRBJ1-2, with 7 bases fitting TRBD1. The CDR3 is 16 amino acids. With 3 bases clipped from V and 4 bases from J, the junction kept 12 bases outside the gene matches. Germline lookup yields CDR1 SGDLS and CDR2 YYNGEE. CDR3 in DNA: TGTGCCAGCAGCGCGACCGGGACAGAGGATAGCTATGGCTACACCTTC. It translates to CASSATGTEDSYGYTF.

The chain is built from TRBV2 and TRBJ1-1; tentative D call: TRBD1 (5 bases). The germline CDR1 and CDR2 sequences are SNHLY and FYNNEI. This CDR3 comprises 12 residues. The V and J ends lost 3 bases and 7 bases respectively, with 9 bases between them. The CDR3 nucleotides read TGTGCCAGCAGTGATGAGGGGATTGAAGCTTTCTTT. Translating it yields CASSDEGIEAFF.

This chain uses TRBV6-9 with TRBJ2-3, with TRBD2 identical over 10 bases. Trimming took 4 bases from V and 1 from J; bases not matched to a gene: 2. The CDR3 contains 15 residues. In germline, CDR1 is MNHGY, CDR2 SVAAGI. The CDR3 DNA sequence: TGTGCCAGCAGTTCGGGGACTAGCGGCACAGATACGCAGTATTTT. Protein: CASSSGTSGTDTQYF.

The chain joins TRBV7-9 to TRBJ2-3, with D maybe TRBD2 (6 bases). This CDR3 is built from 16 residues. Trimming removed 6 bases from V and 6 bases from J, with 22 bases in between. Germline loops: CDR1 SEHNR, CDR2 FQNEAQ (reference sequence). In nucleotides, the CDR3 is TGTGCCAGCAGGGAGCATCCGGGACTCTCAAACGATACGCAGTATTTT. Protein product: CASREHPGLSNDTQYF.

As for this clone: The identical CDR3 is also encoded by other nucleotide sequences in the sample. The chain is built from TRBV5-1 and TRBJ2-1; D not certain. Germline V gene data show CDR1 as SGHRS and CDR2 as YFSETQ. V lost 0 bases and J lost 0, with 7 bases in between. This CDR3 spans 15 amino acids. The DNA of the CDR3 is TGCGCCAGCAGCTTGGTTGGCGGCTCCTACAATGAGCAGTTCTTC. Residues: CASSLVGGSYNEQFF.

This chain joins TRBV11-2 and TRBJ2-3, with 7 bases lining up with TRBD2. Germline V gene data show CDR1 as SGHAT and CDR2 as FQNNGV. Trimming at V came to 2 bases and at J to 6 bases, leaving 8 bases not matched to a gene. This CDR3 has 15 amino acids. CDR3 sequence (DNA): TGTGCCAGCAGCTTAACCGCGGGGGTGCGTGATACGCAGTATTTT. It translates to CASSLTAGVRDTQYF. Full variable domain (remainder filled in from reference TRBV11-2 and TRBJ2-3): EAGVAQSPRYKIIEKRQSVAFWCNPISGHATLYWYQQILGQGPKLLIQFQNNGVVDDSQLPKDRFSAERLKGVDSTLKIQPAKLEDSAVYLCASSLTAGVRDTQYFGPGTRLTVL.

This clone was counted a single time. This chain's CDR3 is CASSIQNTEAFF. Here the CDR3 DNA reads TGTGCCAGTAGTATACAGAACACTGAAGCTTTCTTT. The genes are TRBV19 and TRBJ1-1; D is uncertain. The CDR3 is made up of 12 amino acids. CDR1 LNHDA and CDR2 SQIVND come from the germline V gene (reference sequence). V was shortened by 2 bases and J by 1 base, with 2 bases between the two germline ends.

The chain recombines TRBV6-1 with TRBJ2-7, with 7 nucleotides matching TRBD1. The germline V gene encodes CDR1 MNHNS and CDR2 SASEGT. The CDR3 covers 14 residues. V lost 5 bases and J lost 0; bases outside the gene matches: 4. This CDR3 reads CASSPSGGSYEQYF. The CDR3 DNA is TGTGCCAGCAGTCCCTCAGGGGGCTCCTACGAGCAGTACTTC.

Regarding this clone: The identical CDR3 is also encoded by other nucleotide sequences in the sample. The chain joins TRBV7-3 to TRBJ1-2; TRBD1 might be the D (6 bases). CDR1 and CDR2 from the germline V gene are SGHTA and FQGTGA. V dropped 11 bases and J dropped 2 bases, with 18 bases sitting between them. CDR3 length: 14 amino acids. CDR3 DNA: TGTGCCCGGGGGGGGACCAGGGGCAACTATGGCTACACCTTC. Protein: CARGGTRGNYGYTF.

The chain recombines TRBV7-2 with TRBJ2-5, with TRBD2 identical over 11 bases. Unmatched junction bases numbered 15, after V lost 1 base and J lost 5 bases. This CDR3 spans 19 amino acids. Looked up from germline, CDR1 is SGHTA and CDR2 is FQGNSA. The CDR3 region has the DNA TGTGCCAGCAGCTTAGAAGATATAGCGGGGGGGCCATGGCAGGAGACCCAGTACTTC. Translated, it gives CASSLEDIAGGPWQETQYF.

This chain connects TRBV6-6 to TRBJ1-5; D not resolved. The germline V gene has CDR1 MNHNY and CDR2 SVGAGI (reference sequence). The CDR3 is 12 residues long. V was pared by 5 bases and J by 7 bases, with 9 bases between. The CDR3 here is CASSPPLQPQHF. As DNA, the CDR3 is TGTGCCAGCAGTCCGCCCCTACAGCCCCAGCATTTT.

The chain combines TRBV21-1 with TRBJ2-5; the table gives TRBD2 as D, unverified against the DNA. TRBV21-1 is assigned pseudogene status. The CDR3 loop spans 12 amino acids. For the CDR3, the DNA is TGTGCCAGCAGCAAAGTTCGACTAGCGGGAAACTTC. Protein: CASSKVRLAGNF.

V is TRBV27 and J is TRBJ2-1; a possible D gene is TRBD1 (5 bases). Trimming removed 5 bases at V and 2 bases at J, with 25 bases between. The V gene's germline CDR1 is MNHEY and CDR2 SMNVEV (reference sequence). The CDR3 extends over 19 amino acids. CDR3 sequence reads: CASSLLGMGQNPPYNEQFF. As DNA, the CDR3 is TGTGCCAGCAGTCTATTGGGAATGGGGCAGAACCCCCCCTACAATGAGCAGTTCTTC.

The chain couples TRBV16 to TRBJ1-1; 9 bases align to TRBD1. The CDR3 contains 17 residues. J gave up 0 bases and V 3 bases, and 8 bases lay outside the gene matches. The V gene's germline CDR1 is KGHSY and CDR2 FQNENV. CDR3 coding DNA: TGTGCCAGCAGCCAGTCGACAGGGGGAGCTGTGAACACTGAAGCTTTCTTT. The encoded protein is CASSQSTGGAVNTEAFF.

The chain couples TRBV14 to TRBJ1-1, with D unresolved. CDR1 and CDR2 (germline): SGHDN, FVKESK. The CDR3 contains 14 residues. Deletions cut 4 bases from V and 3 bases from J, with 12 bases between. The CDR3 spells CASSPQSTYTEAFF. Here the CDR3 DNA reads TGTGCCAGCAGCCCCCAATCGACTTACACTGAAGCTTTCTTT.

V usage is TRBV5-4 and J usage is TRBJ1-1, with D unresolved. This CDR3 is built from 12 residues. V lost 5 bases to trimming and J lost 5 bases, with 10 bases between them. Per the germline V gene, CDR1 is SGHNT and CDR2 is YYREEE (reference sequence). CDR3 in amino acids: CASSPHGTEAFF. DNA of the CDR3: TGTGCCAGCAGTCCACATGGAACTGAAGCTTTCTTT.

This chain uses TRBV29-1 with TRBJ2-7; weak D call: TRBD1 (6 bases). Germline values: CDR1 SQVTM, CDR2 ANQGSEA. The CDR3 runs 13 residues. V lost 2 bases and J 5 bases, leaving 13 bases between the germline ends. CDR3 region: CSVEKPTGNEQYF. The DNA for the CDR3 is TGCAGCGTTGAAAAACCAACAGGGAACGAGCAGTACTTC.

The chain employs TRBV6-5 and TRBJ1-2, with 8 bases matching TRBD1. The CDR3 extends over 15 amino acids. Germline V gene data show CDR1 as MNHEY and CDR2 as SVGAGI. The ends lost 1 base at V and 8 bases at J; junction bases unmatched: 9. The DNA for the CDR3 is TGTGCCAGCAGTTACTTGGCAGGGGGCACGAGGGGCTACACCTTC. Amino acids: CASSYLAGGTRGYTF.

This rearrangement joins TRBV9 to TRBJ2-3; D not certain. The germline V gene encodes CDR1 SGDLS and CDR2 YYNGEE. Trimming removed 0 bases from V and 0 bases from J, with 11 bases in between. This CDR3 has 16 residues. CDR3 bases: TGTGCCAGCAGCGTAGCCCCGTCCTCTAGCACAGATACGCAGTATTTT. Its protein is CASSVAPSSSTDTQYF.

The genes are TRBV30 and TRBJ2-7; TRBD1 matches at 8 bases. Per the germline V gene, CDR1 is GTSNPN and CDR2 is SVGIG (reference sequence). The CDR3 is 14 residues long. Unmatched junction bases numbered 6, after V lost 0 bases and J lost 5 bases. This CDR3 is CAWSVLGQGDEQYF. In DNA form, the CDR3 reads TGTGCCTGGAGTGTACTTGGACAGGGAGACGAGCAGTACTTC.

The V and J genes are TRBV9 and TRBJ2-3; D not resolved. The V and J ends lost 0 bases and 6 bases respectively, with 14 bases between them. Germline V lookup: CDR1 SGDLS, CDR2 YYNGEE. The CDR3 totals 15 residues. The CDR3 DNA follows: TGTGCCAGCAGCGTAGAGAACAGTATCCTTGATACGCAGTATTTT. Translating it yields CASSVENSILDTQYF.